This TCR beta chain is from a study of shared clonotypes between healthy human individuals. General observations from the study: Compared with memory subsets, naive subsets generally had larger estimated richness.

After removal of 4 bases from V and 2 bases from J, the junction contained 11 bases not matched to a gene. The CDR3 contains 17 residues. Germline-derived CDR1 and CDR2 are SGDLS and YYNGEE. Assay used: immunoSEQ multiplex PCR; TCRdb lists only in-frame clones, some missing. This sample yields 1,100,000 or so clones, of which about 84% are seen a single time; more than 0.5% belongs to the top ten. A note on this clone: Antigen specificity is unknown.

The sequenced material came from memory CD4+ T cells from PBMCs. Subset described: CD45RA-negative fraction. The chain carries TRBV9 and TRBJ2-3; 9 nucleotides match TRBD1. The origin of this receptor is a man aged 18 to 29 in good health. Some clones in this sample may be carry-over from other donors' samples. The CDR3 here is CASSRRGQGGTTDTQYF. In DNA, the CDR3 is TGTGCCAGCAGCCGTAGGGGACAGGGAGGGACCACAGATACGCAGTATTTT.